This entry is about one T cell receptor (beta chain). CDR1 MNHEY and CDR2 SVGEGT come from the germline V gene. V lost 2 bases and J 5 bases, leaving 6 bases between the germline ends. The CDR3 extends over 12 amino acids. Using immunoSEQ multiplex PCR, the repertoire was profiled, and TCRdb retains in-frame clones only, with some absent. Of 100,000 to 150,000 clones listed, 90% were seen once; the top ten hold roughly 2.5%. The sample originates from a study of control samples from healthy donors and cancer patients. The chain combines TRBV6-2 or TRBV6-3 with TRBJ2-5; D unresolved. The TCR was taken from a man between 40 and 49 years old in good health. The sample consisted of blood. The CDR3 nucleotides are TGTGCCAGCAGTTACCCTCCCGAGACCCAGTACTTC. Amino acids: CASSYPPETQYF.